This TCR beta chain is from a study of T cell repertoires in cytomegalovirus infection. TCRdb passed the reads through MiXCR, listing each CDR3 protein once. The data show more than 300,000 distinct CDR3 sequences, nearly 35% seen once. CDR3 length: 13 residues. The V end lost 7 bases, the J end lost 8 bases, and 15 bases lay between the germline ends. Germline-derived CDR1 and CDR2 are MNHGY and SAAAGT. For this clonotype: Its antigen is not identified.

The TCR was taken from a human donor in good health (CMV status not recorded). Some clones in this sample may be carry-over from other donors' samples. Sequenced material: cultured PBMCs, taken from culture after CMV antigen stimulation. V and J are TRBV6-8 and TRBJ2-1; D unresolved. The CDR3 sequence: CASTPSSTYEQFF. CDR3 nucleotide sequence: TGTGCCAGCACCCCCTCGTCTACATATGAGCAGTTCTTC.